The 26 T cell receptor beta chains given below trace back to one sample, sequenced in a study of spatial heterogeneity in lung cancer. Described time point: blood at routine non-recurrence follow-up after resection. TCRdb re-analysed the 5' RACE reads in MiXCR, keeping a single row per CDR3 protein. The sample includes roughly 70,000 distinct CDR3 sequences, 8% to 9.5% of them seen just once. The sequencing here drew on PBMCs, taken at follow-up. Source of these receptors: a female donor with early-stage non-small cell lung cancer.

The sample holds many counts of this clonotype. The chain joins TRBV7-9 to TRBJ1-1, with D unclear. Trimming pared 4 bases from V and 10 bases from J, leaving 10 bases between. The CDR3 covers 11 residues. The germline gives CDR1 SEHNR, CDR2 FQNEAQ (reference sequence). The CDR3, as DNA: TGTGCCAGCAGCTCTCCCCCTTTAGCTTTCTTT. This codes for CASSSPPLAFF.

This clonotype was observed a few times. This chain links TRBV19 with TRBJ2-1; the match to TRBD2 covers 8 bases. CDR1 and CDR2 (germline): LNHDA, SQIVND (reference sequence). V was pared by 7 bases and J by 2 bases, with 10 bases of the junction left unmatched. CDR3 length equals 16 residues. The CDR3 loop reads CASKSRAGGPYNEQFF. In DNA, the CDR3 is TGTGCCAGTAAGTCCAGGGCGGGAGGACCCTACAATGAGCAGTTCTTC.

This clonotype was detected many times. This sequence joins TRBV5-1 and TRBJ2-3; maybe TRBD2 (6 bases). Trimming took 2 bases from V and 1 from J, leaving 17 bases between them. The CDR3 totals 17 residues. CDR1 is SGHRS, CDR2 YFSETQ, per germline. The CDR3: CASSLTPLARRTDTQYF. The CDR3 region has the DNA TGCGCCAGCAGCTTAACCCCACTAGCCCGCCGCACAGATACGCAGTATTTT.

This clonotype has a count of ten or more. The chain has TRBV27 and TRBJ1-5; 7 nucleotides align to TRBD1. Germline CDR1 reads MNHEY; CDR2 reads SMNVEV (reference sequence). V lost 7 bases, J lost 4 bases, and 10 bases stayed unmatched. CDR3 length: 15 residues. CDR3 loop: CASTPLGGPNQPQHF. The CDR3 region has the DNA TGTGCCAGCACCCCCTTAGGGGGCCCTAATCAGCCCCAGCATTTT.

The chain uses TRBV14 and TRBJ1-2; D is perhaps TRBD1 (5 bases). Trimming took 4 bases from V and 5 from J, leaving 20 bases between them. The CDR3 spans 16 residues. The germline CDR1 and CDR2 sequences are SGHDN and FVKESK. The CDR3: CASSPLGGKDQYGYTF. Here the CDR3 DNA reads TGTGCCAGCAGCCCCCTCGGGGGGAAGGACCAATATGGCTACACCTTC.

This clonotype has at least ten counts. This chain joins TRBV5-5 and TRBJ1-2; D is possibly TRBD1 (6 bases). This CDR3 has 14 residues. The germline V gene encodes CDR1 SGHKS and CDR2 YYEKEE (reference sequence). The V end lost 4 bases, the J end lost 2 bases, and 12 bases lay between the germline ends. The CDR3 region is CASSADSLNYGYTF. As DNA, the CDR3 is TGTGCCAGCAGCGCGGACAGCCTCAACTATGGCTACACCTTC.

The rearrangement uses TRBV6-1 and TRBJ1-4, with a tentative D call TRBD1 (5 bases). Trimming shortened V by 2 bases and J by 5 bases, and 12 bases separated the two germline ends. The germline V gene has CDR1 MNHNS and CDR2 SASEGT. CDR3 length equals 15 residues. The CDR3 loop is CASSELGTGNEKLFF. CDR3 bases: TGTGCCAGCAGTGAATTAGGGACGGGGAATGAAAAACTGTTTTTT.

CDR3 in DNA: TGCGCCAGCACGATGTCCGATTTTCGGACGATGGCTTTCTTT. Its translation: CASTMSDFRTMAFF. This chain uses TRBV5-1 with TRBJ1-1; D is unresolved. Trimming pared 6 bases from V and 11 bases from J, leaving 23 bases between. The CDR3 is 14 residues long. Germline V gene sequence: CDR1 SGHRS, CDR2 YFSETQ.

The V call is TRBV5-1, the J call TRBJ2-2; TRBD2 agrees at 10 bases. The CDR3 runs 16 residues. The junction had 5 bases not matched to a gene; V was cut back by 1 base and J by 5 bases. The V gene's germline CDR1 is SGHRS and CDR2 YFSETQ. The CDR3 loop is CASSLSASGSTGELFF. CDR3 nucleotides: TGCGCCAGCAGCTTGTCGGCTAGCGGGAGTACCGGGGAGCTGTTTTTT.

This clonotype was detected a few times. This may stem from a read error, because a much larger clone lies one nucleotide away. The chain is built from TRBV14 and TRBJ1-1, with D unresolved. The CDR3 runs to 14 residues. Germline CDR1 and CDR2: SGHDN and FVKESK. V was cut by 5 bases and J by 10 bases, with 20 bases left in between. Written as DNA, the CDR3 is TGTGCCAGCAGCTCACTTCGGTCGGCGGCGGGAGCTTTCTTT. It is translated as CASSSLRSAAGAFF.

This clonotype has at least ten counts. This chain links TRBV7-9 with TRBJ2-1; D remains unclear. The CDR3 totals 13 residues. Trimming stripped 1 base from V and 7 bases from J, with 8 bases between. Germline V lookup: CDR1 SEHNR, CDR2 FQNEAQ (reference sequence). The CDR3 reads CASSLGPTNEQFF. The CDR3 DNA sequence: TGTGCCAGCAGCTTAGGTCCCACGAATGAGCAGTTCTTC.

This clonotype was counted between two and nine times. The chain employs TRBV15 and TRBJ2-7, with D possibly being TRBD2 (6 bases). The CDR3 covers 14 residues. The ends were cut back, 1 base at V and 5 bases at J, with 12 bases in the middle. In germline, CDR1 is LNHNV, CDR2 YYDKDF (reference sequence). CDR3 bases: TGTGCCACCAGCAGAGGGACCGCGGGAAACGAGCAGTACTTC. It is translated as CATSRGTAGNEQYF.

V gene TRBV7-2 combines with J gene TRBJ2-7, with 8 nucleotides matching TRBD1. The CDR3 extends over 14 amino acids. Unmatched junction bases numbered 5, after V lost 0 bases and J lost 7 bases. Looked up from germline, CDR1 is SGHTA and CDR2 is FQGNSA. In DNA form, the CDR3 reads TGTGCCAGCAGCTTAGCCCAGGGGGCGAGGGAGCAGTACTTC. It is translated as CASSLAQGAREQYF.

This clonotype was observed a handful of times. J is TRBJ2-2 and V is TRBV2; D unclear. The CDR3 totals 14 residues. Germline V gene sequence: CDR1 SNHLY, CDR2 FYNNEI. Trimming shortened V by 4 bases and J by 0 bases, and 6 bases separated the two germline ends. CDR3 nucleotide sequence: TGTGCCAGCAGTGCCCTGGCGAACACCGGGGAGCTGTTTTTT. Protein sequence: CASSALANTGELFF.

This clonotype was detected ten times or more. As DNA, the CDR3 is TGTGCCAGCTCACCGCTGACCACCTCCGGGGAGCTGTTTTTT. This gives the protein CASSPLTTSGELFF. The chain couples TRBV18 to TRBJ2-2; D ambiguous. V dropped 3 bases and J dropped 6 bases, with 11 bases sitting between them. This CDR3 comprises 14 residues. CDR1 and CDR2 from the germline V gene are KGHSH and LQKENI.

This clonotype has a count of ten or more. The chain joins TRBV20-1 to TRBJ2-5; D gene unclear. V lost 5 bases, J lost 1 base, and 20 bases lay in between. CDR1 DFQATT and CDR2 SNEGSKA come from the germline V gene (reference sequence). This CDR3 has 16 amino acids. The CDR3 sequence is CSALRFLGTIQETQYF. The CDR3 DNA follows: TGCAGTGCTTTGAGGTTTCTGGGCACAATCCAAGAGACCCAGTACTTC.

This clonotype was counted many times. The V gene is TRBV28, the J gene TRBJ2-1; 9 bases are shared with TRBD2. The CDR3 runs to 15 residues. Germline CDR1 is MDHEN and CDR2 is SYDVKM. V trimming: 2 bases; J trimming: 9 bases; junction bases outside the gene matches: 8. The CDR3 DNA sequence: TGTGCCAGCAGTTTACCAGCGGGAGGAGGGAGTGAGCAGTTCTTC. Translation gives CASSLPAGGGSEQFF.

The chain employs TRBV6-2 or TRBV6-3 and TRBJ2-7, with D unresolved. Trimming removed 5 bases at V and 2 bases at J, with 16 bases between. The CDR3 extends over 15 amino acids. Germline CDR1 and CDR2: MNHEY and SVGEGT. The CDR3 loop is CASSPPGGGTYEQYF. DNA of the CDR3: TGTGCCAGCAGTCCGCCTGGTGGCGGCACCTACGAGCAGTACTTC.

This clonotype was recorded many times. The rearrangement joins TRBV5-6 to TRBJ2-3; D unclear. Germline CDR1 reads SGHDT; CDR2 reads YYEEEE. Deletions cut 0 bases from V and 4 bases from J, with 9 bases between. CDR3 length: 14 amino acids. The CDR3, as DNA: TGTGCCAGCAGCTTGGCCGGGCCCTCAGATACGCAGTATTTT. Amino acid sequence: CASSLAGPSDTQYF.

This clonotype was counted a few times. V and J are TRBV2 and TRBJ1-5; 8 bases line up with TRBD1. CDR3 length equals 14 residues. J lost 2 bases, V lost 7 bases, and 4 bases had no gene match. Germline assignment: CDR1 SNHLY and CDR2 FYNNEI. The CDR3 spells CASTPGQGNQPQHF. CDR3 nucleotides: TGTGCCAGCACCCCGGGACAGGGCAATCAGCCCCAGCATTTT.

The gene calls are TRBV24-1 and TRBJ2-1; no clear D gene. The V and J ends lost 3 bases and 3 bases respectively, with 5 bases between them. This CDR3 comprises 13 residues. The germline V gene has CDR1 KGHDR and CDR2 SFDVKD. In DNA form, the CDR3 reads TGTGCCACCAGTGATAACGTCTACAATGAGCAGTTCTTC. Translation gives CATSDNVYNEQFF.

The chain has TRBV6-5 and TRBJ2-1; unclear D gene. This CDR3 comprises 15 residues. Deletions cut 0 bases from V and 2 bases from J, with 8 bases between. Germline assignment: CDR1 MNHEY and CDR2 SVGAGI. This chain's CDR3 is CASSYSGGTYNEQFF. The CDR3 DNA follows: TGTGCCAGCAGTTACTCTGGCGGTACCTACAATGAGCAGTTCTTC.

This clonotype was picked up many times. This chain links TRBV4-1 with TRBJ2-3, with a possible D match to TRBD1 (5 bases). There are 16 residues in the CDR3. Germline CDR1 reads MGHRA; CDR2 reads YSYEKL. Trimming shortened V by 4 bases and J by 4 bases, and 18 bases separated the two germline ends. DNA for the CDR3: TGCGCCAGCAGCCCATATAGGGGCCAGGCAGCAGATACGCAGTATTTT. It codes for CASSPYRGQAADTQYF.

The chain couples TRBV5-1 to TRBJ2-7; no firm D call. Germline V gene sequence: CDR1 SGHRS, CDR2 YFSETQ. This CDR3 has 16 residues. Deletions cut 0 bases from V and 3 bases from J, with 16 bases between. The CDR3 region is CASSLDLGSALYEQYF. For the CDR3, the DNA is TGCGCCAGCAGCTTGGATCTGGGGTCCGCCCTCTACGAGCAGTACTTC.

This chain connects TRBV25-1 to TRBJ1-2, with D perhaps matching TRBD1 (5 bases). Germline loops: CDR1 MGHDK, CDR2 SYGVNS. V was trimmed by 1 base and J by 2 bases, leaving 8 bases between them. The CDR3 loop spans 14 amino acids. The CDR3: CASSEFGGNYGYTF. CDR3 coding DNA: TGTGCCAGCAGTGAATTTGGGGGGAACTATGGCTACACCTTC.

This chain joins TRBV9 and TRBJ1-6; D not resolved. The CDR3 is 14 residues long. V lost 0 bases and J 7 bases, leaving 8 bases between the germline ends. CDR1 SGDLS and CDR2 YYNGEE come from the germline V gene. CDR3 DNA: TGTGCCAGCAGCGTAGCCGGGGAGAATTCACCCCTCCACTTT. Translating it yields CASSVAGENSPLHF.